The 23 T cell receptor beta chains below all came from one sample that was sequenced in a study of blood T cell repertoires in COVID-19. The table came from immunoSEQ multiplex PCR; TCRdb's copy has only in-frame clones and leaves some out. The sample has about 330,000 clones; approximately 90% are singletons. The specimen was peripheral blood. These receptors all stem from a woman in her fifties or sixties with active or convalescent COVID-19.

The chain combines TRBV6-2 or TRBV6-3 with TRBJ2-3, with 7 bases aligning to TRBD2. Germline V gene lookup returns CDR1 MNHEY and CDR2 SVGEGT. The ends lost 6 bases at V and 9 bases at J; junction bases unmatched: 6. The CDR3 is 12 amino acids. As DNA, the CDR3 is TGTGCCAGCAGCCCCACTAGCGAAACGCAGTATTTT. Translated, it gives CASSPTSETQYF.

The rearrangement joins TRBV7-2 to TRBJ1-5, with TRBD1 matching 10 bases. V trimming: 6 bases; J trimming: 2 bases; junction bases outside the gene matches: 7. CDR3 size: 16 residues. Germline V CDR1 and CDR2: SGHTA, FQGNSA. DNA of the CDR3: TGTGCCAGCAGTCGTCAAGGGACAGGGGGCAATCAGCCCCAGCATTTT. Translated, it gives CASSRQGTGGNQPQHF.

The rearrangement uses TRBV10-1 and TRBJ2-1, with 8 bases matching TRBD1. J was trimmed by 1 base and V by 2 bases; bases with no gene match: 4. Germline V CDR1 and CDR2: WNHNN, SYGVQD (reference sequence). The CDR3 has 16 residues. In DNA, the CDR3 is TGCGCCAGCAGTGAGATTGGGGACAGGTCCTACAATGAGCAGTTCTTC. It translates to CASSEIGDRSYNEQFF.

The V and J genes are TRBV6-6 and TRBJ1-2; TRBD1 matches 9 bases. The germline V gene has CDR1 MNHNY and CDR2 SVGAGI (reference sequence). This CDR3 has 15 residues. The V segment lost 6 bases and the J segment 1 base; nucleotides outside the gene matches: 6. The CDR3 DNA reads as TGTGCCAGCAGCGTTCCGGGACAGGGTAACTATGGCTACACCTTC. Encoded protein: CASSVPGQGNYGYTF.

The rearrangement joins TRBV5-1 to TRBJ1-3; 7 nucleotides match TRBD1. Germline trimming cut 4 bases from V and 4 bases from J; bases unmatched to any gene: 8. This CDR3 has 15 residues. Germline V gives CDR1 SGHRS, CDR2 YFSETQ. The CDR3 is CASSAGTGDGNTIYF. As DNA, the CDR3 is TGCGCCAGCAGCGCCGGTACAGGGGACGGAAACACCATATATTTT.

The chain has TRBV24-1 and TRBJ2-1; D remains unclear. Germline CDR1 KGHDR, CDR2 SFDVKD. The CDR3 is 14 residues long. V dropped 3 bases and J dropped 8 bases, with 13 bases sitting between them. The CDR3 nucleotides are TGTGCCACCAGTGATCCCGGCGCCCGGGATGAGCAGTTCTTC. It codes for CATSDPGARDEQFF.

The chain couples TRBV6-5 to TRBJ1-2; 9 positions agree with TRBD1. The CDR3 consists of 15 residues. The germline V gene has CDR1 MNHEY and CDR2 SVGAGI. The V gene end was trimmed by 2 bases and the J gene end by 3 bases; junction bases not matched to a gene: 4. CDR3 bases: TGTGCCAGCAGTTACCCAGACAGGGGGGACTATGGCTACACCTTC. Translation gives CASSYPDRGDYGYTF.

The rearrangement uses TRBV3-1 (or the pseudogene TRBV3-2) and TRBJ2-1, with D possibly TRBD1 on 5 matching bases. Germline lookup yields CDR1 LGHDT and CDR2 YNNKEL (reference sequence). The CDR3 is 15 residues long. V lost 4 bases and J lost 6, with 16 bases in between. The chain's CDR3 is CASSPSQGPSNEQFF. The CDR3 DNA reads TGTGCCAGCAGCCCGTCCCAGGGTCCCAGCAATGAGCAGTTCTTC.

The count of this clone is one. The chain employs TRBV11-1 and TRBJ2-5; D unclear. The CDR3 extends over 11 amino acids. V lost 3 bases and J lost 4, with 3 bases in between. The germline V gene has CDR1 SGHAT and CDR2 FQDESV (reference sequence). CDR3 region: CASSFRETQYF. The DNA for the CDR3 is TGTGCCAGCAGCTTCCGAGAGACCCAGTACTTC.

The chain employs TRBV4-3 and TRBJ2-7; D may be TRBD2 (5 bases). V was trimmed by 1 base and J by 0 bases, leaving 10 bases between them. CDR3 length: 15 residues. From germline, CDR1 is LGHNA and CDR2 YSLEER. Here the CDR3 DNA reads TGCGCCAGCAGCCAAGCGCTAGCCCCCTCCTACGAGCAGTACTTC. Protein product: CASSQALAPSYEQYF.

The chain is built from TRBV10-3 and TRBJ1-1; D may be TRBD1 (6 bases). Germline loops: CDR1 ENHRY, CDR2 SYGVKD. The CDR3 totals 13 residues. Trimming took 6 bases from V and 1 from J, leaving 9 bases between them. The chain's CDR3 is CAIRGHQNTEAFF. CDR3 sequence (DNA): TGTGCCATCAGGGGACACCAGAACACTGAAGCTTTCTTT.

The table lists this clone with a count of one. V is TRBV12-3 or TRBV12-4 and J is TRBJ1-3, with D unclear. The V end lost 9 bases, the J end lost 4 bases, and 13 bases lay between the germline ends. CDR3 length: 13 amino acids. This CDR3 reads CASSLSQGNTIYF. CDR3 DNA sequence: TGTGCCAGTTCCCTCTCACAGGGAAACACCATATATTTT.

The chain's CDR3 is CASSAGYNSPLHF. The CDR3 DNA sequence: TGTGCCAGCAGCGCAGGTTATAATTCACCCCTCCACTTT. The rearrangement links TRBV11-2 to TRBJ1-6; no reliable D call. Trimming took off 5 bases at V and 4 bases at J, with 6 bases between the two ends. CDR1 and CDR2 from the germline V gene are SGHAT and FQNNGV. There are 13 residues in the CDR3.

The chain couples TRBV30 to TRBJ1-6; 8 bases fit TRBD1. CDR3 length: 11 residues. Unmatched junction bases numbered 0, after V lost 2 bases and J lost 12 bases. CDR1 and CDR2 from the germline V gene are GTSNPN and SVGIG (reference sequence). The CDR3 region is CAWSTGGPLHF. DNA for the CDR3: TGTGCCTGGAGTACAGGGGGACCCCTCCACTTT.

V gene TRBV18 combines with J gene TRBJ2-7, with D possibly matching TRBD2 (6 bases). Germline V lookup: CDR1 KGHSH, CDR2 LQKENI. The CDR3 runs to 16 residues. V was cut by 1 base and J by 1 base, with 14 bases left in between. CDR3 sequence: CASSPRMEGTSYEQYF. The CDR3 region has the DNA TGTGCCAGCTCACCACGAATGGAGGGAACTTCCTACGAGCAGTACTTC.

This clone was seen a single time. The chain has TRBV6-5 and TRBJ2-3, with TRBD1 as a possible D gene (6 bases). Germline assignment: CDR1 MNHEY and CDR2 SVGAGI. V gave up 2 bases and J gave up 0 bases, with 12 bases separating them. The CDR3 sequence is 16 residues long. CDR3 bases: TGTGCCAGCAGTTACCTCAGGGGATCTAGCACAGATACGCAGTATTTT. Residues: CASSYLRGSSTDTQYF.

V is TRBV7-2 and J is TRBJ1-3; perhaps TRBD1 as D (5 bases). The length of the CDR3 is 15 residues. Germline V gene lookup returns CDR1 SGHTA and CDR2 FQGNSA. V lost 1 base to trimming and J lost 2 bases, with 9 bases between them. DNA of the CDR3: TGTGCCAGCAGCTTAGTTGGGGGGGCTGGAAACACCATATATTTT. This translates into CASSLVGGAGNTIYF.

The V call is TRBV30, the J call TRBJ1-4; no clear D gene. V dropped 1 base and J dropped 5 bases, with 14 bases sitting between them. In germline, CDR1 is GTSNPN, CDR2 SVGIG (reference sequence). This CDR3 has 15 residues. CDR3 sequence (DNA): TGTGCCTGGAGTGACCTGGGCCTCGCGAATGAAAAACTGTTTTTT. This gives the protein CAWSDLGLANEKLFF.

This chain links TRBV5-4 with TRBJ2-7, with 7 bases that match TRBD1. V gave up 2 bases and J gave up 4 bases; unmatched junction bases: 6. This CDR3 region has 14 residues. The germline gives CDR1 SGHNT, CDR2 YYREEE (reference sequence). The CDR3 loop is CASSLRGRGYEQYF. In nucleotides, the CDR3 is TGTGCCAGCAGCTTACGGGGCAGGGGGTACGAGCAGTACTTC.

The CDR3 coding sequence is TGTGCCAGTACACGGGTCAGGGAAGGGCCTAACTATGGCTACACCTTC. Residues: CASTRVREGPNYGYTF. The V call is TRBV19, the J call TRBJ1-2; maybe TRBD1 (5 bases). The CDR3 is 16 amino acids. V was pared by 7 bases and J by 0 bases, with 18 bases between. The germline V gene has CDR1 LNHDA and CDR2 SQIVND (reference sequence).

The chain joins TRBV7-3 to TRBJ2-3, with D tentatively TRBD1 (6 bases). CDR3 size: 13 residues. Germline V gene lookup returns CDR1 SGHTA and CDR2 FQGTGA. Trimming left V 5 bases short and J 11 bases short, with 17 bases between. Here the CDR3 DNA reads TGTGCCAGCAGCATGGGTCAGGGGTTGGGGCAGTATTTT. Translation gives CASSMGQGLGQYF.

The chain is built from TRBV19 and TRBJ1-4, with D perhaps matching TRBD1 (5 bases). CDR1 is LNHDA, CDR2 SQIVND, per germline (reference sequence). CDR3 size: 13 residues. V was clipped by 7 bases and J by 0 bases, with 6 bases between them. The CDR3 is CASKGATNEKLFF. The CDR3, as DNA: TGTGCCAGTAAAGGGGCAACTAATGAAAAACTGTTTTTT.

CDR3 in amino acids: CASSITSGGETQYF. The DNA of the CDR3 is TGTGCCAGCAGCATAACTAGCGGGGGAGAGACCCAGTACTTC. The chain is built from TRBV7-9 and TRBJ2-5; 11 bases line up with TRBD2. Per the germline V gene, CDR1 is SEHNR and CDR2 is FQNEAQ (reference sequence). Germline trimming cut 5 bases from V and 4 bases from J; bases unmatched to any gene: 3. The CDR3 spans 14 residues.